This T cell receptor (beta chain) was retrieved from a study of cytomegalovirus exposure and HLA in healthy donors. CDR1 and CDR2 from the germline V gene are MNHEY and SMNVEV (reference sequence). This CDR3 has 12 residues. The V gene lost 7 bases and the J gene lost 11 bases, with 14 bases spanning the gap. Broader study findings: According to the study, roughly 160 TCR beta chains were cytomegalovirus-associated.

As regards this clone: Its cognate antigen is unknown.

With 60 Vbeta and 13 Jbeta primers, the PCR was carried out. Produced via immunoSEQ multiplex PCR; TCRdb's table is partial and in-frame only. Of roughly 90,000 clones in the sample, 70% to 85% were seen once. Source material: PBMCs. This chain joins TRBV27 and TRBJ1-4, with a tentative D call TRBD1 (5 bases). This TCR was recovered from a man between 18 and 29 years old in good health and CMV-seronegative. DNA for the CDR3: TGTGCCAGCAAGACAGTAGTGGGGAAACTGTTTTTT. Translation gives CASKTVVGKLFF.